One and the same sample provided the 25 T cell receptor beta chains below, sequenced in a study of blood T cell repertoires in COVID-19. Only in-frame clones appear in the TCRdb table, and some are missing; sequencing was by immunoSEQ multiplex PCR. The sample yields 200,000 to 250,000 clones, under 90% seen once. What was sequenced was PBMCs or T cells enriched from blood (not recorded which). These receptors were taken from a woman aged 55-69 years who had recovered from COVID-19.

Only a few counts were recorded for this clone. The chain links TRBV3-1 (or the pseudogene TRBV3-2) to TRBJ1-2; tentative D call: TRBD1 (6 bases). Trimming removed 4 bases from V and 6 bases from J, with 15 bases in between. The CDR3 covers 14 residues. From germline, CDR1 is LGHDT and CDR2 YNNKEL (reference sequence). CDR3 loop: CASSPGRGRNGYTF. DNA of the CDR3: TGTGCCAGCAGCCCCGGCAGGGGAAGGAATGGCTACACCTTC.

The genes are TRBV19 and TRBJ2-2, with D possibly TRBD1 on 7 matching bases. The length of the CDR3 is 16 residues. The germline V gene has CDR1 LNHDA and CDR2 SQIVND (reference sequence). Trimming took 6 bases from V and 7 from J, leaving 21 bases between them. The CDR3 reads CASSKPRQGLGGELFF. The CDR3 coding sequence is TGTGCCAGTAGCAAGCCGAGACAGGGACTTGGCGGGGAGCTGTTTTTT.

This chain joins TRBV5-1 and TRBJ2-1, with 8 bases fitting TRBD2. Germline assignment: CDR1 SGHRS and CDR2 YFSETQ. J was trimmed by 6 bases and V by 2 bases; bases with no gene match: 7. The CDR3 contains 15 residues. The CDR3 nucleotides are TGCGCCAGCAGCTTAGAGGCGGGGGGCCTCAATGAGCAGTTCTTC. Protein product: CASSLEAGGLNEQFF.

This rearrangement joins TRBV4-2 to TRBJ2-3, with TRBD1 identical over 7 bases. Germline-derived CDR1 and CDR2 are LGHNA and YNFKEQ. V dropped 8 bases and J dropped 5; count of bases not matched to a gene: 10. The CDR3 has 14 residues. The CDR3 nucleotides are TGTGCCAGCGGTCGGGACAGTCTGGGAGATACGCAGTATTTT. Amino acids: CASGRDSLGDTQYF.

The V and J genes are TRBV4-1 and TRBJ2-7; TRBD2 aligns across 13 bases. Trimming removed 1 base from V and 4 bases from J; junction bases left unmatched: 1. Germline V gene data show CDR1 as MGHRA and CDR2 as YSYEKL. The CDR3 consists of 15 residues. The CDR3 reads CASSQGLAGGYEQYF. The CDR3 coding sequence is TGCGCCAGCAGCCAAGGACTAGCGGGGGGATACGAGCAGTACTTC.

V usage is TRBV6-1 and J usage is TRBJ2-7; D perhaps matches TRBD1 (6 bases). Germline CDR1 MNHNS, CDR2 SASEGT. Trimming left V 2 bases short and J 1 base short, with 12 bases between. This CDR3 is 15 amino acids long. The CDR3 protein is CASSEKGDISYEQYF. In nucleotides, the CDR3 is TGTGCCAGCAGTGAAAAGGGGGACATATCCTACGAGCAGTACTTC.

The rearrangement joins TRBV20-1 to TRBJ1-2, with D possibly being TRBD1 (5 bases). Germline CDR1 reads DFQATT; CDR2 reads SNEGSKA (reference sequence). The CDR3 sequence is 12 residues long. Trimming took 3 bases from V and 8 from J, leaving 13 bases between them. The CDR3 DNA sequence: TGCAGTGCTAGTGGCAGGGAGGAAGGCTACACCTTC. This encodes CSASGREEGYTF.

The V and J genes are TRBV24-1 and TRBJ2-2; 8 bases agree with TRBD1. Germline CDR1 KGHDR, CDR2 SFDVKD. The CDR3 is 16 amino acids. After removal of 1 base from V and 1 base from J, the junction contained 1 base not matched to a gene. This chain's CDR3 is CATSDFGTGNTGELFF. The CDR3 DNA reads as TGTGCCACCAGTGATTTCGGGACAGGGAACACCGGGGAGCTGTTTTTT.

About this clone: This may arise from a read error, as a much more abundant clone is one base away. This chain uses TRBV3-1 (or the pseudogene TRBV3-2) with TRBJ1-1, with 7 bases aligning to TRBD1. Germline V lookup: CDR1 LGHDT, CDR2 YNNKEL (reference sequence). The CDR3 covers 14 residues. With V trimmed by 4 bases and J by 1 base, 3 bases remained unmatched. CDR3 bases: TGTGCCAGCAGCCTCGGACAGGCGAACACTGAAGCTTTCTTT. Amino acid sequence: CASSLGQANTEAFF.

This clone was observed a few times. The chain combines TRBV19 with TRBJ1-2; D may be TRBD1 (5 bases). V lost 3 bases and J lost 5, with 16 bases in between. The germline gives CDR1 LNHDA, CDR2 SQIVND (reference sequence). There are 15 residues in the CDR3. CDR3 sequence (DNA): TGTGCCAGTAGTATTACGAGACAGCGTACGTATGGCTACACCTTC. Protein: CASSITRQRTYGYTF.

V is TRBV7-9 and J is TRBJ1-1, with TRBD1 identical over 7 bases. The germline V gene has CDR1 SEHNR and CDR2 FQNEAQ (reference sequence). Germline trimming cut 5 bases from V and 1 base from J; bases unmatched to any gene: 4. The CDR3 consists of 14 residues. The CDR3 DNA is TGTGCCAGCAGCCGACAGGGTTCGAACACTGAAGCTTTCTTT. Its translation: CASSRQGSNTEAFF.

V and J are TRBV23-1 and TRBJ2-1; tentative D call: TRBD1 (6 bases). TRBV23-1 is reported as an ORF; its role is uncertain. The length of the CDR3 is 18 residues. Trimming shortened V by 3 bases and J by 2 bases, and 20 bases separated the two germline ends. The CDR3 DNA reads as TGCGCCAGCAGTCAGACACCCGACCAGGGGCCCGCCTACAATGAGCAGTTCTTC. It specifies CASSQTPDQGPAYNEQFF.

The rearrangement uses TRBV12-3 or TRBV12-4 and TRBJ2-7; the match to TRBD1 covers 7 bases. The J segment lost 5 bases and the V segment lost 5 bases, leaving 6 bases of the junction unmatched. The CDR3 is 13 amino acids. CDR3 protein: CASSIYRGDEQYF. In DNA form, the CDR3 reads TGTGCCAGCAGTATTTACAGGGGCGACGAGCAGTACTTC.

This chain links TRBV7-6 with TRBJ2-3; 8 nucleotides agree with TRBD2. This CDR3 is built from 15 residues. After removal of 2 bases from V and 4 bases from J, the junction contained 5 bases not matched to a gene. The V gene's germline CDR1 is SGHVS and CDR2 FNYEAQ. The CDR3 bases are TGTGCCAGCAGCTTACCAGGACTAGCTGCAGATACGCAGTATTTT. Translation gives CASSLPGLAADTQYF.

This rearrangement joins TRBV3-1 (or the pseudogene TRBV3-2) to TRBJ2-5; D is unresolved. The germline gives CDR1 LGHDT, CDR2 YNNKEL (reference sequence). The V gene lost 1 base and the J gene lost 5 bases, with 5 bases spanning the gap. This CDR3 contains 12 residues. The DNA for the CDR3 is TGTGCCAGCAGCCAAGTCCCGGAGACCCAGTACTTC. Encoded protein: CASSQVPETQYF.

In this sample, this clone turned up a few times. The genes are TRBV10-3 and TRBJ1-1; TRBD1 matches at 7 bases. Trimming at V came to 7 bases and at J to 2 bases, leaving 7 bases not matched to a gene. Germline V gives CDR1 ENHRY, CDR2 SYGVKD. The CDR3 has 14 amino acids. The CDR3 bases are TGTGCCATCACCCTACAGGGGCCTAACACTGAAGCTTTCTTT. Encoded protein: CAITLQGPNTEAFF.

The CDR3 sequence is CSVDHPGEIKRNTIYF. The DNA for the CDR3 is TGCAGCGTTGACCACCCAGGGGAAATAAAAAGAAACACCATATATTTT. The chain recombines TRBV29-1 with TRBJ1-3; D perhaps matches TRBD1 (6 bases). The CDR3 runs to 16 residues. The ends were cut back, 3 bases at V and 5 bases at J, with 20 bases in the middle. Germline CDR1 is SQVTM and CDR2 is ANQGSEA.

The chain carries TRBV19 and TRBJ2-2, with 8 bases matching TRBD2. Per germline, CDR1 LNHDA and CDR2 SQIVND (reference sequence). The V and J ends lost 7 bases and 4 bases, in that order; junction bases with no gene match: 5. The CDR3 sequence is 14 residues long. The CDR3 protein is CASTGGAGTGELFF. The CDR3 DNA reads TGTGCCAGTACCGGGGGGGCGGGCACCGGGGAGCTGTTTTTT.

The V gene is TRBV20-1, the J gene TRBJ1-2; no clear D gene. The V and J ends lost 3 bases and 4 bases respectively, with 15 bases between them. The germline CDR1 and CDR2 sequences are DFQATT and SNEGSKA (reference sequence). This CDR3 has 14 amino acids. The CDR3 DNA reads TGCAGTGCTAGTGTGGGAGGGCTTGCCTATGGCTACACCTTC. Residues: CSASVGGLAYGYTF.

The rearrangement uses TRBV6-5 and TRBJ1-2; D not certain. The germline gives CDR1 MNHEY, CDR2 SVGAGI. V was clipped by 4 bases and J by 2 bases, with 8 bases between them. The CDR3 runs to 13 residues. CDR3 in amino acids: CASSLSLNYGYTF. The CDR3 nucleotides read TGTGCCAGCAGTTTGAGCCTCAACTATGGCTACACCTTC.

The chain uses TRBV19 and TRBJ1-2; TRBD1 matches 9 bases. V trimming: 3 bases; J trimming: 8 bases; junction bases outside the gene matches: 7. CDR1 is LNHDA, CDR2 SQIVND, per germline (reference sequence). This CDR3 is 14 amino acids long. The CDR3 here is CASSIGDRAGGYTF. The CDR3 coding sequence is TGTGCCAGTAGTATTGGGGACAGGGCAGGAGGCTACACCTTC.

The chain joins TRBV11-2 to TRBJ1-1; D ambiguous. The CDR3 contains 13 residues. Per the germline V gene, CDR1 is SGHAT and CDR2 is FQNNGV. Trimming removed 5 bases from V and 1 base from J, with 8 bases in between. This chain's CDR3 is CASSPGWNTEAFF. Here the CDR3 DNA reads TGTGCCAGCAGCCCAGGATGGAACACTGAAGCTTTCTTT. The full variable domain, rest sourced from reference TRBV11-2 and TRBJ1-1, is EAGVAQSPRYKIIEKRQSVAFWCNPISGHATLYWYQQILGQGPKLLIQFQNNGVVDDSQLPKDRFSAERLKGVDSTLKIQPAKLEDSAVYLCASSPGWNTEAFFGQGTRLTVV.

In nucleotides, the CDR3 is TGTGCCAGTACTGGGGCTGGTGGGGCCAACGTCCTGACTTTC. This gives the protein CASTGAGGANVLTF. The chain combines TRBV19 with TRBJ2-6; the D gene is possibly TRBD1 (5 bases). Trimming took off 7 bases at V and 3 bases at J, with 10 bases between the two ends. This CDR3 is 14 amino acids long. Germline CDR1 is LNHDA and CDR2 is SQIVND (reference sequence).

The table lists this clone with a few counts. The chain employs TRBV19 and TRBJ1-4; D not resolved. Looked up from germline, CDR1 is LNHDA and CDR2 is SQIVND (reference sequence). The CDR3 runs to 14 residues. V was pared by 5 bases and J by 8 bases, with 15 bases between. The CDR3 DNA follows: TGTGCCAGTAGTCGCGGTAATCGAGAGGAAAAACTGTTTTTT. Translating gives CASSRGNREEKLFF.

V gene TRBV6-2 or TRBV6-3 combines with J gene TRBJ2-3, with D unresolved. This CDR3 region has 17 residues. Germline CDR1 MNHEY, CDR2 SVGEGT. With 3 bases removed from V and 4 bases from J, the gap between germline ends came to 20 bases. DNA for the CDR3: TGTGCCAGCAGTTATCCCCCGTTTTGGGCCGTATCAGATACGCAGTATTTT. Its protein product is CASSYPPFWAVSDTQYF.